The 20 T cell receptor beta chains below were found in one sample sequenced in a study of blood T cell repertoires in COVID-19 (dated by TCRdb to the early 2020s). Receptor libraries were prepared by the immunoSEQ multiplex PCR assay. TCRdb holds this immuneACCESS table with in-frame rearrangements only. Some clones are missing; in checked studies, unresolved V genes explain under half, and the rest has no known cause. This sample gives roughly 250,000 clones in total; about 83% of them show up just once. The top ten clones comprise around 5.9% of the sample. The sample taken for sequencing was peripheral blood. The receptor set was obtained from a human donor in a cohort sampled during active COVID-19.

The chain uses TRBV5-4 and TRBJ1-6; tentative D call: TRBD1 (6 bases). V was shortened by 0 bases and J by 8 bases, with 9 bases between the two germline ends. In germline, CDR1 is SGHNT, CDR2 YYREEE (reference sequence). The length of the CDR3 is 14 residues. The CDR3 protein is CASSLVDSDSPLHF. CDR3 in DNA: TGTGCCAGCAGCTTGGTGGACAGTGATTCACCCCTCCACTTT.

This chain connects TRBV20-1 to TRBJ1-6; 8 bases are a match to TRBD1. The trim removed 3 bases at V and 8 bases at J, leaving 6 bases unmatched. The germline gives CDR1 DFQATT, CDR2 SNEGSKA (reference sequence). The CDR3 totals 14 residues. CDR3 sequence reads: CSASSGQDHSPLHF. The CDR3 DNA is TGCAGTGCTAGTTCGGGACAGGATCATTCACCCCTCCACTTT.

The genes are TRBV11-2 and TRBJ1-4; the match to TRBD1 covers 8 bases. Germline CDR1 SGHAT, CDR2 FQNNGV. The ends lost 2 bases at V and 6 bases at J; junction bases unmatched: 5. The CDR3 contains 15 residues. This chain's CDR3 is CASSLYSGGDEKLFF. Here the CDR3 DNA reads TGTGCCAGCAGCTTATATTCAGGGGGCGATGAAAAACTGTTTTTT.

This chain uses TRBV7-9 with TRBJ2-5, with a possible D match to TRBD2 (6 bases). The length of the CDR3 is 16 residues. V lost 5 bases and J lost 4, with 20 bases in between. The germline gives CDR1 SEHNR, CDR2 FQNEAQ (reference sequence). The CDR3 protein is CASSPPGRGLGETQYF. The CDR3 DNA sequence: TGTGCCAGCAGCCCCCCAGGTCGGGGGTTGGGAGAGACCCAGTACTTC.

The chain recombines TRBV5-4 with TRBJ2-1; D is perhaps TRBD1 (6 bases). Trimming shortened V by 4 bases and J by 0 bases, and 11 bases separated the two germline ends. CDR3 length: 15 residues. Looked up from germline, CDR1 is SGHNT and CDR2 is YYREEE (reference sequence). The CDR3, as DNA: TGTGCCAGCAGCAAGGAAGGGGGCTCCTACAATGAGCAGTTCTTC. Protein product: CASSKEGGSYNEQFF. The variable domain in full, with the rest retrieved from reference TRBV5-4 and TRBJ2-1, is ETGVTQSPTHLIKTRGQQVTLRCSSQSGHNTVSWYQQALGQGPQFIFQYYREEENGRGNFPPRFSGLQFPNYSSELNVNALELDDSALYLCASSKEGGSYNEQFFGPGTRLTVL.

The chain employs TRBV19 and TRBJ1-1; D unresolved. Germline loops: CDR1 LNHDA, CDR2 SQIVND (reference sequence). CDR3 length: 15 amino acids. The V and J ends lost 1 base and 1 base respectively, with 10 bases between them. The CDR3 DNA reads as TGTGCCAGTAGTATAGCGATAAACAGGAACACTGAAGCTTTCTTT. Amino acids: CASSIAINRNTEAFF.

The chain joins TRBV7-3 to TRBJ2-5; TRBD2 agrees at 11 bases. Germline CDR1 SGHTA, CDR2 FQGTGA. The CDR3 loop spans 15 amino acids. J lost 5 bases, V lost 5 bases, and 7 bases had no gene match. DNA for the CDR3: TGTGCCAGCAGCCCCCTAGCGGGGGGCGTGGAGACCCAGTACTTC. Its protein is CASSPLAGGVETQYF.

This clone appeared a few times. The CDR3 DNA sequence: TGTGCCAGCAGCCCCCTTACCCAGGTCGGCGAGACCCAGTACTTC. Protein product: CASSPLTQVGETQYF. J is TRBJ2-5 and V is TRBV11-2; D ambiguous. CDR1 and CDR2 from the germline V gene are SGHAT and FQNNGV. With 5 bases removed from V and 5 bases from J, the gap between germline ends came to 18 bases. There are 15 residues in the CDR3.

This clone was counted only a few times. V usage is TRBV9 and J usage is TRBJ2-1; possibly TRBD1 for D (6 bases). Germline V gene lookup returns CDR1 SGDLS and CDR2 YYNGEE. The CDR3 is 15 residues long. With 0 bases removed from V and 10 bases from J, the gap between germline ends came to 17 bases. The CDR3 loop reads CASSVEGVMTGEQFF. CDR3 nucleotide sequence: TGTGCCAGCAGCGTAGAGGGGGTGATGACGGGAGAGCAGTTCTTC.

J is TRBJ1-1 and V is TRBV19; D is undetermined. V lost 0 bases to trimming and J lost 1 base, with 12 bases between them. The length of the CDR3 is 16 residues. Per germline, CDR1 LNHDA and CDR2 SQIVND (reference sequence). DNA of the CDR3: TGTGCCAGTAGTATAGATCTGGCACATACGAACACTGAAGCTTTCTTT. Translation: CASSIDLAHTNTEAFF.

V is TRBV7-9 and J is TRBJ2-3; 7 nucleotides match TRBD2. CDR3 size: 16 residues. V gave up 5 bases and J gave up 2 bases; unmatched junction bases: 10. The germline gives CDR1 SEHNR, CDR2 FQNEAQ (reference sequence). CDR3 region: CASSARAGPATDTQYF. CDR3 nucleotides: TGTGCCAGCAGCGCGAGAGCGGGGCCAGCCACAGATACGCAGTATTTT.

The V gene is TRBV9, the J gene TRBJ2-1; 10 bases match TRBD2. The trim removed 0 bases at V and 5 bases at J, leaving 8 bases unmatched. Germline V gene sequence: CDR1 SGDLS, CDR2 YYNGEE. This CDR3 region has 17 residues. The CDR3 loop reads CASSVAPGLASNNEQFF. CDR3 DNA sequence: TGTGCCAGCAGCGTAGCTCCGGGACTAGCGTCTAACAATGAGCAGTTCTTC.

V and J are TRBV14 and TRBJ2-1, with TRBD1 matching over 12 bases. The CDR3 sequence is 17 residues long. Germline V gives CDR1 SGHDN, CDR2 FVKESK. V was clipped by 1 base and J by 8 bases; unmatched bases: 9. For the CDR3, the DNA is TGTGCCAGCAGCCAAGCCGGGACAGGGGGCTGGAGAGATGAGCAGTTCTTC. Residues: CASSQAGTGGWRDEQFF.

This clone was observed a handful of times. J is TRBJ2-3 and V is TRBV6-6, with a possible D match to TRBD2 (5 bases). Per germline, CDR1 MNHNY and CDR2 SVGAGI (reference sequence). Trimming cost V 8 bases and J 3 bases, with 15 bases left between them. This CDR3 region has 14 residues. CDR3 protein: CASLWAGGTDTQYF. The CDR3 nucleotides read TGTGCCAGCTTGTGGGCGGGTGGAACAGATACGCAGTATTTT.

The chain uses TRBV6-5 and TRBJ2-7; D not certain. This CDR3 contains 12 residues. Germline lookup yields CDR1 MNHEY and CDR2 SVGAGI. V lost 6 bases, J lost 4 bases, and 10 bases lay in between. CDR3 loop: CASRASLYEQYF. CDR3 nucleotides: TGTGCCAGCAGGGCCTCCCTTTACGAGCAGTACTTC.

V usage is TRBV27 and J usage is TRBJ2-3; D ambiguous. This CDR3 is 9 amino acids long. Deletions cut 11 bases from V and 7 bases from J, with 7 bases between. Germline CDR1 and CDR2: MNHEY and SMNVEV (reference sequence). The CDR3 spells CAPTHTQYF. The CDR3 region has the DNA TGTGCCCCAACTCATACGCAGTATTTT.

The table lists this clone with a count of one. Here the CDR3 reads CASSQDRGRALSSGANVLTF. As DNA, the CDR3 is TGCGCCAGCAGCCAGGACAGGGGGAGGGCCCTTAGCTCTGGGGCCAACGTCCTGACTTTC. This sequence joins TRBV5-1 and TRBJ2-6; 10 bases match TRBD1. J lost 0 bases, V lost 4 bases, and 13 bases had no gene match. Germline assignment: CDR1 SGHRS and CDR2 YFSETQ. The CDR3 is made up of 20 amino acids.

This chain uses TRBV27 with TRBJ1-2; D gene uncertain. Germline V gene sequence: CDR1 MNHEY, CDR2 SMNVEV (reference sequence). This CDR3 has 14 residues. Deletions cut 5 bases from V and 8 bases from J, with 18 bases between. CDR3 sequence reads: CASSPSVEGWGYTF. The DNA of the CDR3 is TGTGCCAGCAGTCCCTCGGTGGAGGGATGGGGCTACACCTTC.

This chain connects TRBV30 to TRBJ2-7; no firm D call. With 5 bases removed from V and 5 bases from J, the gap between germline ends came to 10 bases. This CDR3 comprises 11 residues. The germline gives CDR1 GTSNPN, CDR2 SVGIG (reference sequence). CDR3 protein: CAWSEWDEQYF. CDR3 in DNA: TGTGCCTGGTCGGAGTGGGACGAGCAGTACTTC.

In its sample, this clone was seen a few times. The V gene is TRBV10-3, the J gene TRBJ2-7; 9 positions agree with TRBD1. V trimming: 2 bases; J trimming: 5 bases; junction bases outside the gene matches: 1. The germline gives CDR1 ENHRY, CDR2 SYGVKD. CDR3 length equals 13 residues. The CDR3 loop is CAISEGQGNEQYF. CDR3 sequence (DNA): TGTGCCATCAGTGAGGGACAGGGGAACGAGCAGTACTTC.